This TCR beta chain was identified in a study of spatial heterogeneity in lung cancer. Overall study context: Fewer alpha-chain than beta-chain sequences were consistently detected.

Time point specified: sample taken at primary tumor resection. Whole RNA came from tumor, nontumor lung or frozen PBMC and was sequenced without being sorted. Carried by each TCR cDNA molecule was a unique molecular identifier. TCRdb passed the 5' RACE reads through MiXCR, listing each CDR3 protein once. The data contain around 11,000 distinct CDR3 sequences, roughly 4.3% of them singletons. V lost 6 bases to trimming and J lost 5 bases; unmatched junction nucleotides: 7. The germline V gene has CDR1 SGHRS and CDR2 YFSETQ. This CDR3 region has 13 residues. This chain uses TRBV5-1 with TRBJ2-5, with 7 bases lining up with TRBD2. This receptor was taken from a male donor with early-stage non-small cell lung cancer. The sequencing used normal lung tissue next to the tumor, collected at surgery. CDR3 bases: TGCGCCAGCAAGTTCGGGGGGACGGAGACCCAGTACTTC. Translating gives CASKFGGTETQYF.